The present TCR beta chain was sequenced within a study of blood T cell repertoires in COVID-19. CDR1 and CDR2 from the germline V gene are GTSNPN and SVGIG (reference sequence). This CDR3 is built from 15 residues. Deletions cut 2 bases from V and 0 bases from J, with 12 bases between. Seattle participants joined during active infection and were tracked over time. Measured with immunoSEQ multiplex PCR; TCRdb has only the in-frame clones, and not every one. The sample has 50,000 to 80,000 clones, around 73% seen once. The chain recombines TRBV30 with TRBJ2-3, with D possibly being TRBD2 (6 bases). This TCR derives from a man in his sixties with COVID-19, enrolled during active disease. Source material: peripheral blood. In DNA, the CDR3 is TGTGCCTGGAGTAGGGTAGCGGATAGCACAGATACGCAGTATTTT. It codes for CAWSRVADSTDTQYF.